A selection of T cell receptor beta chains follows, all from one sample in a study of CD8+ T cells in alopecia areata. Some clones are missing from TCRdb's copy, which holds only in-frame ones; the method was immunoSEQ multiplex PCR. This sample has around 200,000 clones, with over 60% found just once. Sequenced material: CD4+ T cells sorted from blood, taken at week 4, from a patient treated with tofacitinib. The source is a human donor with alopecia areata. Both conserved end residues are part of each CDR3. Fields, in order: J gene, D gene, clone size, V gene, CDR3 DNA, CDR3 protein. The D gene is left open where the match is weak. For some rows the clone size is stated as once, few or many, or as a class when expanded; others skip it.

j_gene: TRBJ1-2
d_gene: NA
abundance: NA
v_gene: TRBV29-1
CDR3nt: TGCAGCGTTAAAGTGCAAAACTATGGCTACACCTTC
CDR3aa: CSVKVQNYGYTF

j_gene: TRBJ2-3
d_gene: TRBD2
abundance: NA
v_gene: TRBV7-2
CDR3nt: TGTGCCAGTCTAGCGGGGGGGAGCACAGATACGCAGTATTTT
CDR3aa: CASLAGGSTDTQYF

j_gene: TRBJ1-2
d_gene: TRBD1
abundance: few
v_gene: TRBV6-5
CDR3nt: TGTGCCAGCAGTTACCGCGACAGGGAAGACGGCTACACCTTC
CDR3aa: CASSYRDREDGYTF

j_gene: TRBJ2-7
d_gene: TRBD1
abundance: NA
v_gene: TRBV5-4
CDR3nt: TGTGCCAGCAGCCCACTTGGGACAGGAACTTCCTACGAGCAGTACTTC
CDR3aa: CASSPLGTGTSYEQYF

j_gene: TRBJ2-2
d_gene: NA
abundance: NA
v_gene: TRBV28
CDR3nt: TGTGCCAGCAATCAGGGGCTAAACACCGGGGAGCTGTTTTTT
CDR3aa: CASNQGLNTGELFF

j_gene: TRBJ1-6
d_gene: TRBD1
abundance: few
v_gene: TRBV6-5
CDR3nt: TGTGCCAGCACCACCGGGACAGATAATTCACCCCTCCACTTT
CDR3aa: CASTTGTDNSPLHF

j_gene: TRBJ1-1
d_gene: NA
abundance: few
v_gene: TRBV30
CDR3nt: TGTGCCTGGAGTGTACCGGGGGGCTTCACTGAAGCTTTCTTT
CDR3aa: CAWSVPGGFTEAFF

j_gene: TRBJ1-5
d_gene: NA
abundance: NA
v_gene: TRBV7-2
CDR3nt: TGTGCCAGCAGCTTAGATCAGGTTCAGCCCCAGCATTTT
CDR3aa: CASSLDQVQPQHF

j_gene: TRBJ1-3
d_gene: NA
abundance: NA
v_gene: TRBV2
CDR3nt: TGTGCCAGCAGTGGGGTGGCAGGGGCCTCTGGAAACACCATATATTTT
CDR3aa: CASSGVAGASGNTIYF

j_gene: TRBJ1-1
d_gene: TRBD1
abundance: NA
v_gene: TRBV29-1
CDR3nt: TGCAGCGTGGCGGGACAGCGTAACACTGAAGCTTTCTTT
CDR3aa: CSVAGQRNTEAFF

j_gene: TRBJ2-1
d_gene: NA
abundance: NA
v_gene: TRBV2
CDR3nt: TGTGCCAGCAGTGGGGCGCTCTACAATGAGCAGTTCTTC
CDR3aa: CASSGALYNEQFF

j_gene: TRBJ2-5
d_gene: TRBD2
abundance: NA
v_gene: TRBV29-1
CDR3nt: TGCAGCGTTAGCGGGGCGGAGGAGACCCAGTACTTC
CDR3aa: CSVSGAEETQYF

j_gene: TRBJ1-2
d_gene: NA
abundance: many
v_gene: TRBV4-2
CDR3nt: TGTGCCAGCACCTTAAGGGGAGGGGGAGTAAACTATGGCTACACCTTC
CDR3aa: CASTLRGGGVNYGYTF

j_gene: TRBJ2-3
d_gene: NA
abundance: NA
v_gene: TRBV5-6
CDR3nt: TGTGCCAGCAGCTCTTACCTCACAGATACGCAGTATTTT
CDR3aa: CASSSYLTDTQYF

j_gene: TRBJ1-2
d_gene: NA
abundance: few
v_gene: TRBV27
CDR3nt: TGTGCCAGCACTAGGGGGGGGAACTATGGCTACACCTTC
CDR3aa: CASTRGGNYGYTF

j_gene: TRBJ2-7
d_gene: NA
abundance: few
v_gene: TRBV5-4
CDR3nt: TGTGCCAGCAGCACCAGGGGGGAGCGGGAGCAGTACTTC
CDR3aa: CASSTRGEREQYF

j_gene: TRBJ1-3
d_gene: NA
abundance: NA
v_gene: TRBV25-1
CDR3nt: TGTGCCAGCGGCCCCGGAGCTTTACATGGAAACACCATATATTTT
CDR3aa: CASGPGALHGNTIYF

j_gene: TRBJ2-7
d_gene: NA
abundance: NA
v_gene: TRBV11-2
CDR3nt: TGTGCCAGCAGCTTAGGGTTCAGCTCCTACGAGCAGTACTTC
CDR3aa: CASSLGFSSYEQYF

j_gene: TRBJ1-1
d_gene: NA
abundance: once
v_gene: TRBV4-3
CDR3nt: TGCGCCAGCAGCCAGCAGCCGGAGGGCTTGATTGGGGCTTTCTTT
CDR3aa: CASSQQPEGLIGAFF

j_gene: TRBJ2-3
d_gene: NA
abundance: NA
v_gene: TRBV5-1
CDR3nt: TGCGCCAGCAGCTTGGAAATCCCGCCTCCTAATACGCAGTATTTT
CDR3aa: CASSLEIPPPNTQYF

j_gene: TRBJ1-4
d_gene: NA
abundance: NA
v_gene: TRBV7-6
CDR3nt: TGTGCCAGCAGCTTAGGACCCTCCGGCAACAATGAAAAACTGTTTTTT
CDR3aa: CASSLGPSGNNEKLFF

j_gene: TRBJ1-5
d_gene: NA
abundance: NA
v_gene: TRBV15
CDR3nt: TGTGCCACCAGCTTGGGACCGGATAGCAATCAGCCCCAGCATTTT
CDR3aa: CATSLGPDSNQPQHF

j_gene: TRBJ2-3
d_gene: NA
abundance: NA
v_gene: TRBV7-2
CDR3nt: TGTGCCAGCAGCCGAGGTCCTACAGATACGCAGTATTTT
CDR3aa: CASSRGPTDTQYF

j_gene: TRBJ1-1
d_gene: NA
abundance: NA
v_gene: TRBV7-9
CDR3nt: TGTGCCAGCAGCGGAAGTGGGAGAGGGCTAAACACTGAAGCTTTCTTT
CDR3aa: CASSGSGRGLNTEAFF

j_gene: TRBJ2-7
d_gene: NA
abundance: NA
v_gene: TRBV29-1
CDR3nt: TGCAGCGTTGGGACAGTACAGTCCTACGAGCAGTACTTC
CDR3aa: CSVGTVQSYEQYF

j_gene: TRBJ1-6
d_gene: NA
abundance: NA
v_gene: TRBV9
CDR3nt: TGTGCCAGCAGCCCGGACGGGATGTATAATTCACCCCTCCACTTT
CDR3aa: CASSPDGMYNSPLHF

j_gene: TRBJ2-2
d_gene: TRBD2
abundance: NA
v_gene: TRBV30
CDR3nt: TGTGCCTGGAGTGTACCGGCGGGGGGGCCGACCGGGGAGCTGTTTTTT
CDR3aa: CAWSVPAGGPTGELFF

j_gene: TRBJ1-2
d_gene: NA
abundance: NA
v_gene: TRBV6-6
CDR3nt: TGTGCCAGCAGCCCTACTGGAGCGGGAGGCTACACCTTC
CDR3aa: CASSPTGAGGYTF

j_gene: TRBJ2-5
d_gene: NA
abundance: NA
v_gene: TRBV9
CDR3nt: TGTGCCAGCGGGCAGGGTGAAGAGACCCAGTACTTC
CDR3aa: CASGQGEETQYF

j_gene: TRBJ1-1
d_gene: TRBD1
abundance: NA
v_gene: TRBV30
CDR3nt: TGTGCCTGGAGTTCGACAGGGCCAGAAGCTTTCTTT
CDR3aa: CAWSSTGPEAFF

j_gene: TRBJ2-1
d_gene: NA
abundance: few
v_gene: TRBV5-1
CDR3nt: TGCGCCAGCAGCTTGAGTGGGAATGAGCAGTTCTTC
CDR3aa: CASSLSGNEQFF

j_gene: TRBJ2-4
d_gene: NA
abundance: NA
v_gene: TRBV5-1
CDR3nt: TGCGCCAGCAGCTTGGGAGCCCCAACGGGCAAAAACATTCAGTACTTC
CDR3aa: CASSLGAPTGKNIQYF

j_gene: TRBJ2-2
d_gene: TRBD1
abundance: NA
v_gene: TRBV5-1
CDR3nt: TGCGCCAGCAGCTACCAGGGGGCGGCCACCGGGGAGCTGTTTTTT
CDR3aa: CASSYQGAATGELFF

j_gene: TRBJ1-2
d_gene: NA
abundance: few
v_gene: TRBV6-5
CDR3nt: TGTGCCAGCAGCCGGGGCTACAGATATGGCTACACCTTC
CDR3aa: CASSRGYRYGYTF

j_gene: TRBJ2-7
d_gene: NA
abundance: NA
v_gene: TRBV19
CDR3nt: TGTGCCAGTAGTATAGTTTGGGGACATTCCTACGAGCAGTACTTC
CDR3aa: CASSIVWGHSYEQYF

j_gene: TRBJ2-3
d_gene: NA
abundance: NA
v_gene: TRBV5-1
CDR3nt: TGCGCCAGCAGCTTGGACCGCACAGATACGCAGTATTTT
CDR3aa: CASSLDRTDTQYF

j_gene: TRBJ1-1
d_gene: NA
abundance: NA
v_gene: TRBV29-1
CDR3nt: TGCAGCGTTGGGCCGGACAGAGATAACACTGAAGCTTTCTTT
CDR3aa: CSVGPDRDNTEAFF

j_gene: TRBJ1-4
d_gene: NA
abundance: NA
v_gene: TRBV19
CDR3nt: TGTGCCAGTAGTATAGTGGGCACGACTAATGAAAAACTGTTTTTT
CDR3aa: CASSIVGTTNEKLFF

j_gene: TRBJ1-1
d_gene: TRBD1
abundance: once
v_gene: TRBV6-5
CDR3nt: TGTGCCAGCAGGCCCCGGACAGGGATAAAGGTAGAAGCTTTCTTT
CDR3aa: CASRPRTGIKVEAFF

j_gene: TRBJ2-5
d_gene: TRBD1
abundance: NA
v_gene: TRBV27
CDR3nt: TGTGCCAGCAGTCCGTGGTCGGACAGGGGAGGACGGGAGACCCAGTACTTC
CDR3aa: CASSPWSDRGGRETQYF

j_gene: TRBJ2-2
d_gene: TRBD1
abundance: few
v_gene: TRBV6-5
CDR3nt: TGTGCCAGCAGTTACTCGAATGCAGGGGGACCCGGGGAGCTGTTTTTT
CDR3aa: CASSYSNAGGPGELFF

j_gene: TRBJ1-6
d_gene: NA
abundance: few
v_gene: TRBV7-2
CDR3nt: TGTGCCAGCAGCTTAGACTCACCCCTCCACTTT
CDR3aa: CASSLDSPLHF

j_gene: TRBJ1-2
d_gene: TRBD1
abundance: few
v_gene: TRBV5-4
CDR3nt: TGTGCCAGCAGCTGGGACAGGGGAGATGGCTACACCTTC
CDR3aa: CASSWDRGDGYTF

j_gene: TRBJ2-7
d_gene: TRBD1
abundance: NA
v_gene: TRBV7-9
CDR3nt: TGTGCCAGCAGCCGGGGACAGGGTGTACACGAGCAGTACTTC
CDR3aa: CASSRGQGVHEQYF

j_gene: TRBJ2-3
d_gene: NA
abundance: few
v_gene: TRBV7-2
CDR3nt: TGTGCCAGCAGCCTATGGGGGGTAGCAGATACGCAGTATTTT
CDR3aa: CASSLWGVADTQYF

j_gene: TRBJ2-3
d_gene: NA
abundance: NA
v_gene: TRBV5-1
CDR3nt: TGCGCCAGCAGCTTGCAACCTTCGGCAGATACGCAGTATTTT
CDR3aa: CASSLQPSADTQYF

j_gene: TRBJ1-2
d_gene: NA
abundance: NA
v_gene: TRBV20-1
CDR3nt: TGCAGTGCGAGAGCGGAGAATGGCTACACCTTC
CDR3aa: CSARAENGYTF

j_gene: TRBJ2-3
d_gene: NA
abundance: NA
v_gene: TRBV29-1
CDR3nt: TGCAGTGGCGGGGAGGCTGGGGCAGATACGCAGTATTTT
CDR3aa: CSGGEAGADTQYF

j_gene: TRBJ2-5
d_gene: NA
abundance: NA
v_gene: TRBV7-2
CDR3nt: TGTGCCAGCAGCTTAGATGCCCGTAGCCAAGAGACCCAGTACTTC
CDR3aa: CASSLDARSQETQYF

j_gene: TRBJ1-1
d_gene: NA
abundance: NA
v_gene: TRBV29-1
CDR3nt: TGCAGCGTTCGGGAAGCCCTGAACACTGAAGCTTTCTTT
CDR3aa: CSVREALNTEAFF

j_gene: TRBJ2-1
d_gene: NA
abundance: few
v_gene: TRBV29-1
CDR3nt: TGCAGCGCCGCCCGACAGAGCTCCTACAATGAGCAGTTCTTC
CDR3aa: CSAARQSSYNEQFF

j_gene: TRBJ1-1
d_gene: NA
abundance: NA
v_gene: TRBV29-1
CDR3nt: TGCAGCGCTGAGGGGGCTTTCTTT
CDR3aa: CSAEGAFF

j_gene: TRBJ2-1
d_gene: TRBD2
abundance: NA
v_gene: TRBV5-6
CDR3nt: TGTGCCAGCAGCACTAGCGGGGAGCAGTTCTTC
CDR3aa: CASSTSGEQFF

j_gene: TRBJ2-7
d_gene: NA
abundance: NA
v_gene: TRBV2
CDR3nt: TGTGCCAGCTCCTGGGGAACTTCCTACGAGCAGTACTTC
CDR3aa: CASSWGTSYEQYF

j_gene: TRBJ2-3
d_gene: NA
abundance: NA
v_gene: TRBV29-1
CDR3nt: TGCAGCCTCCGGGGGAGCACAGATACGCAGTATTTT
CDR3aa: CSLRGSTDTQYF